In its sample, the clone carrying this T cell receptor beta chain was seen once. These data are taken from a study of blood T cell repertoires in COVID-19. Profiling relied on immunoSEQ multiplex PCR, and the TCRdb table lists in-frame clones only, not all of them. Of a few hundred thousand clones detected, approximately 86% appear once; the ten largest clones hold 7% to 7.5%. The CDR3 is made up of 14 amino acids. Trimming stripped 5 bases from V and 0 bases from J, with 7 bases between. Germline CDR1 MNHEY, CDR2 SMNVEV (reference sequence). Sequencing was carried out using peripheral blood. The sequence came from a woman aged 60-75 years with COVID-19, enrolled during active disease. The V call is TRBV27, the J call TRBJ2-2; no reliable D call. The CDR3 DNA reads TGTGCCAGCAGTGTCGACTCGAACACCGGGGAGCTGTTTTTT. Its protein product is CASSVDSNTGELFF.